The 17 T cell receptor beta chains reported below all come from one sample, sequenced in a study of shared clonotypes between healthy human individuals. Generated by immunoSEQ multiplex PCR, the TCRdb table keeps only in-frame clones and is missing some. Of about 380,000 clones in the sample, around 96% were seen once. The sample comprised memory CD8+ T cells sorted from blood. Subset in this sample: CD45RO+ cells pooled with CCR7-negative TemRA cells. These receptors came from a man aged 30 to 39 in good health.

This clone was counted a single time. The J gene is TRBJ2-5, the V gene TRBV28, with D hard to call. Per the germline V gene, CDR1 is MDHEN and CDR2 is SYDVKM. The CDR3 length is 8 residues. Trimming shortened V by 3 bases and J by 12 bases, and 2 bases separated the two germline ends. CDR3 loop: CASSFEYF. CDR3 bases: TGTGCCAGCAGTTTCGAGTACTTC.

The chain recombines TRBV4-1 with TRBJ2-1; the D is unclear. This CDR3 spans 13 amino acids. CDR1 and CDR2 from the germline V gene are MGHRA and YSYEKL. The V end lost 4 bases, the J end lost 5 bases, and 9 bases lay between the germline ends. The CDR3 region has the DNA TGCGCCAGCAGCCCACAAGGAGACAATGAGCAGTTCTTC. It yields the protein CASSPQGDNEQFF.

A few counts support this clone. This chain connects TRBV5-1 to TRBJ2-1; D tentatively reads TRBD1 or TRBD2 (5 bases each). The germline V gene has CDR1 SGHRS and CDR2 YFSETQ. V was clipped by 0 bases and J by 2 bases, with 9 bases between them. The CDR3 runs 15 residues. The CDR3 is CASSLVPGPYNEQFF. For the CDR3, the DNA is TGCGCCAGCAGCTTGGTACCGGGGCCCTACAATGAGCAGTTCTTC.

The rearrangement joins TRBV7-2 to TRBJ2-1, with D uncertain. The CDR3 totals 13 residues. Trimming cost V 6 bases and J 10 bases, with 16 bases left between them. Germline V lookup: CDR1 SGHTA, CDR2 FQGNSA. This CDR3 is CASSIMVGNEQFF. CDR3 DNA sequence: TGTGCCAGCAGTATTATGGTCGGCAACGAGCAGTTCTTC.

The chain carries TRBV30 and TRBJ2-7, with 8 bases that match TRBD1. The CDR3 runs to 15 residues. J was trimmed by 7 bases and V by 0 bases; bases with no gene match: 11. CDR1 and CDR2 (germline): GTSNPN, SVGIG (reference sequence). For the CDR3, the DNA is TGTGCCTGGAGTGTATCGACAGGGGAAATTAGGGAGCAGTACTTC. Translating it yields CAWSVSTGEIREQYF.

Only one count was recorded for this clone. J is TRBJ2-1 and V is TRBV19; 10 positions agree with TRBD2. J was trimmed by 2 bases and V by 5 bases; bases with no gene match: 12. Germline V gene sequence: CDR1 LNHDA, CDR2 SQIVND (reference sequence). The CDR3 loop spans 18 amino acids. Here the CDR3 DNA reads TGTGCCAGTAGTCTAGTCAATAGCGGGAGGAGGGCCTACAATGAGCAGTTCTTC. Translation: CASSLVNSGRRAYNEQFF. Full variable domain (remainder filled in from reference TRBV19 and TRBJ2-1): DGGITQSPKYLFRKEGQNVTLSCEQNLNHDAMYWYRQDPGQGLRLIYYSQIVNDFQKGDIAEGYSVSREKKESFPLTVTSAQKNPTAFYLCASSLVNSGRRAYNEQFFGPGTRLTVL.

J is TRBJ1-2 and V is TRBV7-9; D not certain. CDR1 is SEHNR, CDR2 FQNEAQ, per germline (reference sequence). V lost 1 base, J lost 6 bases, and 15 bases lay in between. This CDR3 contains 15 residues. The CDR3 reads CASSLVWLGPDGYTF. The CDR3 nucleotides are TGTGCCAGCAGCTTAGTCTGGCTGGGCCCGGATGGCTACACCTTC.

V is TRBV6-5 and J is TRBJ2-7, with D possibly being TRBD1 (5 bases). Germline CDR1 is MNHEY and CDR2 is SVGAGI. Trimming shortened V by 8 bases and J by 5 bases, and 10 bases separated the two germline ends. The CDR3 sequence is 11 residues long. CDR3 amino acids: CASQGYDEQYF. For the CDR3, the DNA is TGTGCCAGCCAGGGATACGACGAGCAGTACTTC.

J is TRBJ1-5 and V is TRBV6-1; D is uncertain. The CDR3 has 13 residues. Germline-derived CDR1 and CDR2 are MNHNS and SASEGT. The ends were cut back, 7 bases at V and 1 base at J, with 8 bases in the middle. CDR3 coding DNA: TGTGCCAGCACCCAAGTGAGCAATCAGCCCCAGCATTTT. As protein: CASTQVSNQPQHF.

This clone has only one observation. V gene TRBV9 combines with J gene TRBJ1-4; D gene unclear. Trimming pared 9 bases from V and 7 bases from J, leaving 10 bases between. Germline V CDR1 and CDR2: SGDLS, YYNGEE. CDR3 length equals 11 residues. DNA for the CDR3: TGTGCCATCACTAGAGGTGAAAAACTGTTTTTT. It yields the protein CAITRGEKLFF.

V gene TRBV20-1 combines with J gene TRBJ2-5, with 7 positions matching TRBD1. The end of the DNA aligns better with TRBJ2-7, so the J call may be wrong. Germline assignment: CDR1 DFQATT and CDR2 SNEGSKA (reference sequence). This CDR3 spans 11 amino acids. CDR3 sequence reads: CGPMTGNEQYF. The CDR3 coding sequence is TGCGGACCGATGACAGGGAACGAGCAGTACTTC.

The chain uses TRBV5-6 and TRBJ2-2; D may be TRBD2 (5 bases). The germline V gene has CDR1 SGHDT and CDR2 YYEEEE. V dropped 4 bases and J dropped 2 bases, with 15 bases sitting between them. The CDR3 length is 16 residues. The CDR3: CASSPGLLLNTGELFF. The CDR3 DNA reads TGTGCCAGCAGCCCCGGACTCCTCCTTAACACCGGGGAGCTGTTTTTT.

V is TRBV29-1 and J is TRBJ2-3, with 11 bases aligning to TRBD2. Looked up from germline, CDR1 is SQVTM and CDR2 is ANQGSEA. Trimming took 4 bases from V and 3 from J; bases not matched to a gene: 6. The CDR3 has 15 residues. The CDR3 bases are TGCAGCGTTGTCGCATCTAGCGGGAGGACAGATACGCAGTATTTT. Translating it yields CSVVASSGRTDTQYF.

This chain connects TRBV5-1 to TRBJ2-3, with D maybe TRBD2 (5 bases). The V gene lost 3 bases and the J gene lost 2 bases, with 10 bases spanning the gap. CDR1 SGHRS and CDR2 YFSETQ come from the germline V gene. The CDR3 runs 14 residues. CDR3 coding DNA: TGCGCCAGCAGCTGGACTGGGAACACAGATACGCAGTATTTT. It is translated as CASSWTGNTDTQYF. The complete variable domain, with remaining parts taken from reference TRBV5-1 and TRBJ2-3, reads KAGVTQTPRYLIKTRGQQVTLSCSPISGHRSVSWYQQTPGQGLQFLFEYFSETQRNKGNFPGRFSGRQFSNSRSEMNVSTLELGDSALYLCASSWTGNTDTQYFGPGTRLTVL.

The rearrangement uses TRBV7-9 and TRBJ2-1; D not certain. Germline CDR1 SEHNR, CDR2 FQNEAQ (reference sequence). This CDR3 has 15 amino acids. Trimming took 1 base from V and 2 from J, leaving 9 bases between them. CDR3 residues: CASSLGSPPYNEQFF. The CDR3, as DNA: TGTGCCAGCAGCTTAGGGTCTCCTCCCTACAATGAGCAGTTCTTC.

The gene calls are TRBV4-1 and TRBJ2-7; 10 bases match TRBD2. Germline V lookup: CDR1 MGHRA, CDR2 YSYEKL. The CDR3 loop spans 15 amino acids. With 3 bases clipped from V and 7 bases from J, the junction kept 9 bases outside the gene matches. CDR3 region: CASSHPGLAGEEQYF. The CDR3 region has the DNA TGCGCCAGCAGCCACCCGGGGCTAGCGGGAGAAGAGCAGTACTTC.

The V and J genes are TRBV7-9 and TRBJ2-3; 7 bases match TRBD1. Trimming took 5 bases from V and 6 from J; bases not matched to a gene: 11. The CDR3 loop spans 15 amino acids. Germline CDR1 is SEHNR and CDR2 is FQNEAQ (reference sequence). The CDR3 region is CASSPRQGQHDTQYF. CDR3 DNA: TGTGCCAGCAGCCCTCGACAGGGACAACACGATACGCAGTATTTT.